What follows are 3 T cell receptor beta chains derived from one specimen sequenced in a study of response to subunit inactivated influenza vaccine. Via MiXCR, TCRdb re-called the RT-PCR reads, giving one row per CDR3 protein. The repertoire includes about 500,000 distinct CDR3 sequences, approximately 15% of them detected once, and 3% to 3.5% sits in the top ten. The specimen comprised CD4+ T cells sorted from PBMCs, sampled approximately 25 months after vaccination. The receptors derive from a man in his fifties or sixties who received an inactivated influenza vaccine.

This clonotype was seen more than once but under ten times. This chain links TRBV27 with TRBJ2-1; D may be TRBD2 (5 bases). CDR1 and CDR2 (germline): MNHEY, SMNVEV (reference sequence). This CDR3 contains 15 residues. Trimming took 4 bases from V and 8 from J, leaving 18 bases between them. The CDR3 spells CASSSPTGSLHEQFF. CDR3 DNA: TGTGCCAGCAGTTCCCCTACGGGATCCCTCCATGAGCAGTTCTTC.

The sample holds a few counts of this clonotype. The CDR3 region is CASRIRASRAEQFF. DNA for the CDR3: TGTGCCAGCAGGATTAGGGCATCAAGGGCGGAGCAGTTCTTC. V is TRBV2 and J is TRBJ2-1; D gene unclear. The germline V gene encodes CDR1 SNHLY and CDR2 FYNNEI. Trimming shortened V by 6 bases and J by 10 bases, and 19 bases separated the two germline ends. This CDR3 is 14 amino acids long.

This clonotype occurred a few times. V usage is TRBV29-1 and J usage is TRBJ2-1, with D unresolved. Germline CDR1 reads SQVTM; CDR2 reads ANQGSEA. This CDR3 region has 14 residues. V was shortened by 4 bases and J by 2 bases, with 12 bases between the two germline ends. CDR3 region: CSVAVVRAYNEQFF. The CDR3 coding sequence is TGCAGCGTTGCGGTTGTTAGAGCCTACAATGAGCAGTTCTTC.